This T cell receptor (beta chain) was identified during a study of cytomegalovirus exposure and HLA in healthy donors (dated by TCRdb to about 2017). For the wider study: According to an earlier analysis of 550 to 750 of the donors, 150 million to 200 million T cells yielded 90 million to 130 million unique TCR beta sequences and around 280 Gb of sequence data. An early release that covered about 600 HLA-typed donors contained around 300 gigabases of sequencing data and 70 million to 100 million unique TCR sequences. HLA typing included class I and class II loci at four-digit resolution. Among around 400 genotyped donors of the cohort, an average of about 240,000 unique TCR beta nucleotide sequences was sequenced per donor, of which about 19% were non-productive. A later analysis re-analyzed previously published TCR beta repertoires from 666 donors and added high-resolution HLA genotyping to study TCR occurrence patterns. The later analysis used no new phenotypic data to find candidate immune exposures, relying instead on TCR beta sequences and their occurrence across donors. To decide whether each TCR beta V gene segment behaved as functional or pseudogenic, an earlier analysis of some 600 of the donors relied on high-throughput TCR beta sequencing. Genome-wide SNP genotypes for about 55% of the roughly 670 donors were used in a later genetic analysis, which treated that subset as a discovery cohort. Among the roughly 400 genotyped donors, 75% to 90% belonged to the genetic ancestry cluster associated with self-reported Caucasian donors. Besides the first cohort of 500 to 700 subjects, a separate validation cohort made up of 120 different subjects was used. The study profiled the T cell repertoires of approximately 700 subjects by immunosequencing and related them to cytomegalovirus serostatus. Roughly five DR-DQ haplotypes were handled as single units for association and clustering because linkage in the cohort was strong. The aim of the study was to test whether cataloging public T cell receptors could identify signatures of past pathogen exposure. Every discovery cohort repertoire had been produced on one sequencing platform. Donor age, sex, ethnicity and CMV serostatus were collected together with the repertoire data. High-throughput TCR immunosequencing, statistical association of individual TCRs with disease status, and machine learning were combined to predict cytomegalovirus infection status. The number of typed donors differed by locus: 629-630 for A, B, C, DRB1 and DQB1; about 520 for DQA1; roughly 600 for DPA1; and approximately 450 for DPB1. The study at large found these results: Compared with equally common non-associated chains, HLA-associated TCR beta chains in a later analysis were more clonally expanded and had lower generation probabilities. The authors suggested that the approach could potentially be extended to other disease states and immunological phenotypes. Broadly in line with IMGT annotations, most TCR beta V segments showed up in productive rearrangements about 87% or about 30% of the time in an earlier analysis of 450 to 750 of the donors. Several of the top co-occurrence clusters appeared to be linked to parvovirus B19, influenza, CMV and Epstein-Barr virus, according to a later analysis. Immune exposure information for the cohort was limited to CMV serostatus. A cluster of highly shared sequence variants was judged likely to represent a technical artifact of the sequencing pipeline. When HLA alleles, especially DR and DQ, strongly co-occurred, TCR associations were difficult to assign to individual alleles. A total of 150 to 200 TCR beta chains were listed by the study as associated with cytomegalovirus. A further reported finding was that TCR beta sequences accurately predicted the HLA-A and HLA-B alleles for most subjects in the first cohort. While some public TCRs were present in many individuals, most TCR sequences turned up only very rarely across donors. Roughly uniform sequencing depth across donors was assumed in presence/absence analyses, although this assumption may not hold. Because the 87-base-pair reads could not distinguish some IMGT-functional V segments, including TRBV6-2 and TRBV6-3, those segments were excluded. V-gene and J-gene trimming of TCR beta chains was associated with a missense DCLRE1C variant in a later genetic analysis, and the association was replicated in an independent cohort. Compared with the roughly 700-donor mean, donors in an Asian-associated ancestry cluster had fewer N-insertions in productive TCRs, according to a later genetic analysis. About 17 rarely observed V segments, including chromosome 9 orphons, were excluded from the earlier analysis of some 590 of the donors because counts were too low. In a later analysis, most CMV-associated TCR beta chains were found to appear HLA-restricted, with HLA associations seemingly driven largely by CMV exposure. According to a later analysis, TCR association rates differed among HLA loci, with DRB1 alleles showing the most associated TCRs and HLA-C alleles showing the fewest. Linkage disequilibrium might explain the correlated functional status among segregating V segments, but an unknown experimental factor could not be ruled out. This cohort had only TCR beta chains sequenced, and the lack of alpha or paired-chain data limited which features could be detected. Specific HLA alleles were associated with more than 15,000 TCR beta sequences at a false discovery rate of 0.05 in a later analysis. A few of the identified cytomegalovirus-associated TCR beta chains were confirmed in vitro to be specific for cytomegalovirus antigens. In both the original and validation cohorts, the classifier was reported to diagnose cytomegalovirus status with high specificity and sensitivity. Because HLA typing was missing for some donors at each locus, association tests included only the typed subset.

Concerning this clone itself: Its antigen remains unidentified. No qualities accompany the bases; no much larger clone lies one base away.

The cohort consisted of 600 to 700 healthy bone marrow donors. At the time of sampling, every cohort member was nominally healthy, though immune exposures that went unrecorded were likely present. The donor tested CMV seronegative and was one of the 352 seronegative cohort members. Each donor provided a peripheral blood sample, and peripheral blood mononuclear cells were used for TCR beta sequencing. The Qiagen DNeasy Blood Extraction Kit was used to extract genomic DNA from the blood cell samples. For CDR1 and CDR2, the germline V gene lists SGDLS and YYNGEE. V is pared back by 0 bases and J by 4 bases, with 11 bases lying between the germline termini. The CDR3 runs 15 amino acids, cysteine and phenylalanine included. Left in the record is the CDR3 DNA by itself, 45 bases read in frame from the first base. Library preparation used the immunoSEQ multiplex PCR assay. For the multiplex PCR, a mixture combining 60 forward primers for TCR Vbeta segments and 13 reverse primers for TCR Jbeta segments was used. The CDR3 region of rearranged TCR beta genes was amplified from genomic DNA by a multiplex PCR assay. The Illumina HiSeq System was used to sequence the amplified TCR beta libraries as 87-base-pair reads. The original methods were these. A later analysis counted 65 million to 90 million unique TCR beta chains across the approximately 700 repertoires, and about 10 million of these chains were shared by at least two donors. To remove PCR and sequencing errors, raw reads were error-corrected and collapsed into unique sequences using a nearest-neighbor algorithm that merged closely related sequences. CDR3 sequences were aligned to IMGT reference sequences to assign V, D and J gene segments. Each retained sequence needed at least a six-nucleotide match to both a V gene segment and a J gene segment. A rearrangement counted as productive if the CDR3 had no stop codons and remained in frame with V and J, and every other rearrangement counted as non-productive. Following IMGT convention, CDR3 was defined as the stretch from the second conserved V-encoded cysteine to the conserved J-encoded phenylalanine. The earlier analysis of about 610 of the donors excluded any sequence lacking an unambiguous match to a single V gene segment. In an earlier analysis of 587 of the donors, V segments were called functional above 56.7% productive rearrangements and were called segregating when the between-donor standard deviation exceeded 5%. A statistical classification framework was built for diagnosing cytomegalovirus status from the catalog of TCR beta chain sequences. A later analysis assigned V and J genes by comparing TCR nucleotide sequences with IMGT/GENE-DB human TR gene sequences. A later analysis assigned CDR3 sequences and most-parsimonious VDJ recombination scenarios with the TCRdist pipeline. In a later analysis, each TCR beta chain was defined by its CDR3 amino acid sequence together with its V-gene family, and reads without a unique V-gene family were excluded. To address suspected cross-contamination and a sequencing artifact, a later analysis removed some 620 highly shared, low-generation-probability nucleotide sequences. In a later analysis, a clonal expansion index for each public chain was calculated from normalized within-repertoire ranks of inferred template counts. In a later analysis, generation probabilities were computed using a VDJ recombination model fitted to out-of-frame rearrangements, and the results were checked against IGoR. A later analysis scored TCR-TCR, TCR-HLA and TCR-CMV co-occurrence with hypergeometric tests, applying a repertoire-size bias correction to TCR pairs. A later analysis estimated false discovery rates by permuting HLA or CMV assignments 20 times. In a later analysis, co-occurring TCRs were grouped with DBSCAN, and TCRdist sequence similarity was added when clustering was performed within HLA-allele-positive subsets. Repertoires with fewer than 30,000 or more than 120,000 public chains, plus five repertoires with anomalous nucleotide sharing, were excluded from co-occurrence clustering. In its TCRdb copy, this immuneACCESS table keeps in-frame sequences only and misses some clones. Where compared with another copy, unresolved V genes explain less than half of these, and the others have no known cause. That table gives V, J and clone size, and the DNA gave D and trimming. The table for this sample lists about 200,000 clones; about 83% of them were counted only once. The ten most abundant clones make up 1.3% to 1.5% of the sample.

This clonotype was sampled from a girl under 18 in good health and CMV-seronegative. The chain is made from TRBV9 and TRBJ1-5, with TRBD1 as a weak D call on 5 bases. Sequenced input: PBMCs. The CDR3 protein sequence reads: CASSVGGSGNQPQHF. The nucleotide sequence reads TGTGCCAGCAGCGTAGGTGGGTCAGGGAATCAGCCCCAGCATTTT.